The 21 T cell receptor beta chains presented below share a single source sample, sequenced in a study of CD8 T cells in Susac syndrome. An amount of RNA that ranged from roughly 0.45 to 1 ug was reverse transcribed with random hexamers. TCRdb re-called the immunoSEQ multiplex PCR reads with MiXCR, one entry per CDR3 protein. Of 300,000 to 350,000 distinct CDR3 sequences detected, 92% appear once; the ten largest clones hold roughly 0.07%. The sequenced sample consisted of CD4+ T cells from PBMCs. Every receptor here comes from a human donor with multiple sclerosis.

This clonotype has just a few counts. The chain uses TRBV19 and TRBJ2-2; D is uncertain. The CDR3 sequence is 12 residues long. The V gene lost 5 bases and the J gene lost 7 bases, with 8 bases spanning the gap. The V gene's germline CDR1 is LNHDA and CDR2 SQIVND (reference sequence). As DNA, the CDR3 is TGTGCCAGTAGTCGATCTGGCGGGGAGCTGTTTTTT. Its protein is CASSRSGGELFF.

The gene calls are TRBV4-1 and TRBJ2-1; D is ambiguous. This CDR3 has 19 residues. Germline loops: CDR1 MGHRA, CDR2 YSYEKL. The V end was cut by 4 bases, the J end by 2 bases, with 24 bases between. As DNA, the CDR3 is TGCGCCAGCAGCCCGCCTAAGAACAGACAACCCAGCACCTACAATGAGCAGTTCTTC. Amino acids: CASSPPKNRQPSTYNEQFF.

The gene calls are TRBV29-1 and TRBJ1-1, with a possible D match to TRBD1 (6 bases). V was pared by 6 bases and J by 1 base, with 12 bases between. CDR1 and CDR2 (germline): SQVTM, ANQGSEA. The CDR3 loop spans 13 amino acids. In DNA form, the CDR3 reads TGCAGCGTCGCTGAGACAGGGAACACTGAAGCTTTCTTT. This sequence encodes CSVAETGNTEAFF.

This chain joins TRBV5-1 and TRBJ1-1; tentative D call: TRBD1 (5 bases). V gave up 5 bases and J gave up 3 bases, with 11 bases separating them. The CDR3 covers 13 residues. Germline values: CDR1 SGHRS, CDR2 YFSETQ. This chain's CDR3 is CASSQGMDTEAFF. CDR3 nucleotide sequence: TGCGCCAGCAGTCAGGGTATGGACACTGAAGCTTTCTTT.

J is TRBJ1-1 and V is TRBV6-6; 7 positions agree with TRBD1. The CDR3 loop spans 15 amino acids. Trimming removed 8 bases from V and 1 base from J; junction bases left unmatched: 10. Germline CDR1 and CDR2: MNHNY and SVGAGI (reference sequence). The CDR3 DNA reads TGTGCCAGCTACAACTCAGGGGGGACGAACACTGAAGCTTTCTTT. Amino acids: CASYNSGGTNTEAFF.

The chain recombines TRBV7-6 with TRBJ2-5; D is possibly TRBD2 (5 bases). This CDR3 contains 16 residues. V was cut by 5 bases and J by 7 bases, with 23 bases left in between. Per germline, CDR1 SGHVS and CDR2 FNYEAQ. The DNA of the CDR3 is TGTGCCAGCAGCCCTACCCCTATAGGGCTAGCAGGGACCCAGTACTTC. Its protein product is CASSPTPIGLAGTQYF.

This clonotype was detected once. The chain employs TRBV6-5 and TRBJ1-5; D possibly corresponds to TRBD1 (5 bases). The CDR3 extends over 14 amino acids. Deletions cut 2 bases from V and 2 bases from J, with 7 bases between. Germline-derived CDR1 and CDR2 are MNHEY and SVGAGI. The CDR3 loop is CASSYRDGNQPQHF. CDR3 nucleotide sequence: TGTGCCAGCAGTTACAGGGACGGCAATCAGCCCCAGCATTTT.

This chain uses TRBV19 with TRBJ2-7; D is ambiguous. This CDR3 is 12 amino acids long. The ends were cut back, 5 bases at V and 8 bases at J, with 13 bases in the middle. Germline V gene sequence: CDR1 LNHDA, CDR2 SQIVND (reference sequence). The CDR3 bases are TGTGCCAGTAGTTTCTCCGGCAGTCAGCAGTACTTC. Translated: CASSFSGSQQYF.

The V gene is TRBV7-8, the J gene TRBJ1-6; no definite D call. The CDR3 runs 14 residues. The germline CDR1 and CDR2 sequences are SGHVS and FQNEAQ. Between the trimmed V and J ends, which lost 8 bases and 7 bases, there was a span of 15 bases. The CDR3 reads CASVSPAENSPLHF. Here the CDR3 DNA reads TGTGCCAGCGTCTCACCAGCCGAGAATTCACCCCTCCACTTT.

The chain employs TRBV24-1 and TRBJ2-3, with 8 bases matching TRBD1. CDR1 KGHDR and CDR2 SFDVKD come from the germline V gene. The CDR3 has 17 amino acids. Trimming removed 4 bases from V and 1 base from J; junction bases left unmatched: 9. The CDR3 nucleotides read TGTGCCACCAGTGACCCGGGACAGGTGATGGGCACAGATACGCAGTATTTT. This translates into CATSDPGQVMGTDTQYF.

The chain carries TRBV6-2 or TRBV6-3 and TRBJ2-4; 7 bases are a match to TRBD1. Germline-derived CDR1 and CDR2 are MNHEY and SVGEGT. There are 15 residues in the CDR3. V dropped 4 bases and J dropped 0; count of bases not matched to a gene: 3. The CDR3 coding sequence is TGTGCCAGCAGTTGGGACAGTGCAGCCAAAAACATTCAGTACTTC. Translated: CASSWDSAAKNIQYF.

This chain joins TRBV12-3 or TRBV12-4 and TRBJ1-1; D perhaps matches TRBD1 (6 bases). V was pared by 5 bases and J by 1 base, with 11 bases between. The CDR3 totals 14 residues. The CDR3 DNA is TGTGCCAGCAGTCGACAGGTGGGGAACACTGAAGCTTTCTTT. Translated: CASSRQVGNTEAFF.

The gene calls are TRBV19 and TRBJ2-1; 10 nucleotides agree with TRBD2. Germline V CDR1 and CDR2: LNHDA, SQIVND (reference sequence). The CDR3 runs 16 residues. V shed 6 bases, J shed 8 bases, and the junction held 13 bases outside the gene matches. CDR3 residues: CASRPSAGGPRHEQFF. The CDR3 DNA follows: TGTGCCAGTAGACCCTCAGCGGGAGGGCCTCGGCATGAGCAGTTCTTC.

The chain uses TRBV19 and TRBJ1-2; D is undetermined. The CDR3 sequence is 12 residues long. Trimming took 5 bases from V and 13 from J, leaving 17 bases between them. CDR1 is LNHDA and CDR2 is SQIVND in the germline V gene (reference sequence). CDR3 protein: CASSLSGPPPTF. CDR3 sequence (DNA): TGTGCCAGTAGTCTCTCCGGACCGCCTCCCACCTTC.

The J gene is TRBJ2-1, the V gene TRBV20-1, with D unclear. The CDR3 has 15 amino acids. Looked up from germline, CDR1 is DFQATT and CDR2 is SNEGSKA (reference sequence). The ends were cut back, 4 bases at V and 0 bases at J, with 13 bases in the middle. Here the CDR3 reads CSATSAAVSYNEQFF. For the CDR3, the DNA is TGCAGTGCTACCAGCGCCGCGGTCTCCTACAATGAGCAGTTCTTC.

The rearrangement links TRBV12-3 or TRBV12-4 to TRBJ1-1; D may be TRBD1 (5 bases). V lost 8 bases to trimming and J lost 4 bases, with 11 bases between them. This CDR3 contains 12 residues. CDR3 sequence (DNA): TGTGCCAGCTGCGCAGGGCCCACTGAAGCTTTCTTT. Its translation: CASCAGPTEAFF.

The chain joins TRBV2 to TRBJ2-2; 13 nucleotides line up with TRBD2. Germline CDR1 SNHLY, CDR2 FYNNEI. Trimming cost V 6 bases and J 3 bases; bases outside gene matches: 10. This CDR3 spans 18 amino acids. The CDR3 here is CASSDSRTSGGDTGELFF. The CDR3 DNA follows: TGTGCCAGCAGCGATTCCAGGACTAGCGGGGGTGACACCGGGGAGCTGTTTTTT.

The chain joins TRBV7-2 to TRBJ2-5, with D unclear. V dropped 1 base and J dropped 0 bases, with 15 bases sitting between them. The CDR3 spans 17 residues. The V gene's germline CDR1 is SGHTA and CDR2 FQGNSA. The CDR3 sequence is CASSLGPPPGNQETQYF. DNA for the CDR3: TGTGCCAGCAGCTTAGGCCCCCCCCCAGGAAACCAAGAGACCCAGTACTTC.

J is TRBJ2-3 and V is TRBV9; no reliable D call. The germline V and J ends were trimmed by 3 bases and 2 bases, with 10 bases remaining between them. The CDR3 sequence is 14 residues long. Germline V lookup: CDR1 SGDLS, CDR2 YYNGEE. The CDR3 region is CASSGWPLTDTQYF. The CDR3 DNA follows: TGTGCCAGCAGCGGCTGGCCCCTCACAGATACGCAGTATTTT.

The CDR3: CASSPSEGGYTF. In DNA, the CDR3 is TGTGCCAGCTCACCGTCTGAAGGAGGCTACACCTTC. This chain uses TRBV18 with TRBJ1-2, with D unresolved. CDR1 is KGHSH and CDR2 is LQKENI in the germline V gene. The CDR3 length is 12 residues. Between the trimmed V and J ends, which lost 3 bases and 8 bases, there was a span of 10 bases. Drawing the rest from reference TRBV18 and TRBJ1-2, the complete variable domain is NAGVMQNPRHLVRRRGQEARLRCSPMKGHSHVYWYRQLPEEGLKFMVYLQKENIIDESGMPKERFSAEFPKEGPSILRIQQVVRGDSAAYFCASSPSEGGYTFGSGTRLTVV.

This chain joins TRBV29-1 and TRBJ2-2; D assignment may be TRBD1 or TRBD2 (5 bases each). V was shortened by 4 bases and J by 4 bases, with 10 bases between the two germline ends. Germline V lookup: CDR1 SQVTM, CDR2 ANQGSEA. The CDR3 length is 13 residues. CDR3: CSVAGAGTGELFF. CDR3 nucleotides: TGCAGCGTTGCCGGGGCCGGCACCGGGGAGCTGTTTTTT.